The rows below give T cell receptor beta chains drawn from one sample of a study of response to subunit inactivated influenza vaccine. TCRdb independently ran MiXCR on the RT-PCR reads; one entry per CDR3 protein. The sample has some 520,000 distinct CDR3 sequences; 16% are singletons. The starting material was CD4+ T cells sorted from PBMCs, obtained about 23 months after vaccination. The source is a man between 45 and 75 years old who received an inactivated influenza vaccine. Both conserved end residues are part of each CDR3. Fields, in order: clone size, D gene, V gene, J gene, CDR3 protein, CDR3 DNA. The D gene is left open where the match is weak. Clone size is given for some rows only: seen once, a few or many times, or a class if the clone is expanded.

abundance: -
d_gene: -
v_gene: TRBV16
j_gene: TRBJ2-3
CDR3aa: CASSRGPGPTDTQYF
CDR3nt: TGTGCCAGCAGCAGAGGACCGGGGCCCACAGATACGCAGTATTTT

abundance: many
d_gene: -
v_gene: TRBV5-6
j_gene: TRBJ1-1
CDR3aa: CASSLGFMNTEAFF
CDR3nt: TGTGCCAGCAGCTTAGGGTTCATGAACACTGAAGCTTTCTTT

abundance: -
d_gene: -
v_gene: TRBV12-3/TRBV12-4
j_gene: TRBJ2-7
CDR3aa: CASSKPGLEYEQYF
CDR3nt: TGTGCCAGCAGCAAGCCGGGACTGGAGTACGAGCAGTACTTC

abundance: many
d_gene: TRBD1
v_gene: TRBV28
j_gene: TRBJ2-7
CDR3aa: CASTGTATFPRQYF
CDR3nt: TGTGCCAGCACCGGGACAGCCACTTTCCCCAGGCAGTACTTC

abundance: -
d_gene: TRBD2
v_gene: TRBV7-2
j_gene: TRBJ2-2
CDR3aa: CASSLASSGRSGELFF
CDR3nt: TGTGCCAGCAGCTTAGCTTCTAGCGGGAGATCCGGGGAGCTGTTTTTT

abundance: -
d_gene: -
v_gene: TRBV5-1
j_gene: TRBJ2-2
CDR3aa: CASRYLTGTNTGELFF
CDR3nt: TGCGCCAGCCGCTATCTTACGGGGACGAACACCGGGGAGCTGTTTTTT

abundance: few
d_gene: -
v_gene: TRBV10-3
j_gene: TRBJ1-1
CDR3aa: CAIRKGVEAFF
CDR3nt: TGTGCCATCAGGAAGGGAGTTGAAGCTTTCTTT

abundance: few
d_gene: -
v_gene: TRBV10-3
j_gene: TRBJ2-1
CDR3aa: CAISESALNSYNEQFF
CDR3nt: TGTGCCATCAGTGAGTCCGCACTTAACTCCTACAATGAGCAGTTCTTC

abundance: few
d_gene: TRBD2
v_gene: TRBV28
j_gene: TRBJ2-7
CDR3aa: CASRTLAGEVGF
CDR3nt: TGTGCCAGCAGGACTCTAGCGGGAGAGGTAGGGTTC

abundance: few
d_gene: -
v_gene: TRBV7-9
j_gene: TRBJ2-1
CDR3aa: CASSPGTGTVQFF
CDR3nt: TGTGCCAGCAGCCCAGGGACTGGGACAGTCCAGTTCTTC

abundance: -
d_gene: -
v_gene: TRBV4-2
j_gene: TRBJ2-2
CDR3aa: CASSQTTTFTGELFF
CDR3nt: TGTGCCAGCAGCCAAACTACAACGTTCACCGGGGAGCTGTTTTTT

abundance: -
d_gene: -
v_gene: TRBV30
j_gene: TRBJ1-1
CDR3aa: CAWSVRESRLNTEAFF
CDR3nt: TGTGCCTGGAGTGTCCGCGAATCCAGGTTGAACACTGAAGCTTTCTTT

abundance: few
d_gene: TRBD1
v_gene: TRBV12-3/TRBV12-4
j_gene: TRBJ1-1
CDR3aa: CASSSFPDRVWTEAFF
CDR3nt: TGTGCCAGCAGTTCGTTTCCAGACAGGGTTTGGACTGAAGCTTTCTTT

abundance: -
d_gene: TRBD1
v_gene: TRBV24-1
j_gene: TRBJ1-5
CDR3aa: CATSDHTGQGPQHF
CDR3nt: TGTGCCACCAGTGATCATACGGGACAGGGGCCCCAGCATTTT

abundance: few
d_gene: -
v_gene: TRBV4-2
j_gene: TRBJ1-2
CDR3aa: CASSQERVPQGYTF
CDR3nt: TGTGCCAGCAGCCAAGAAAGAGTTCCACAGGGTTACACCTTC

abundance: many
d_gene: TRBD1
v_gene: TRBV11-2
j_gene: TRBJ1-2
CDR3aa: CASSLDRGDYGYTF
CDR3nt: TGTGCCAGCAGCTTAGACAGGGGGGACTATGGCTACACCTTC

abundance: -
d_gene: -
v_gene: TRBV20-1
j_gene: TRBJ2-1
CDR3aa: CSASKLYNEQFF
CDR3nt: TGCAGTGCTAGCAAGCTTTACAATGAGCAGTTCTTC

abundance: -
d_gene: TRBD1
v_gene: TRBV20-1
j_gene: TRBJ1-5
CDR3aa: CSARDRGAQPQHF
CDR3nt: TGCAGTGCTAGAGACAGGGGGGCACAGCCCCAGCATTTT

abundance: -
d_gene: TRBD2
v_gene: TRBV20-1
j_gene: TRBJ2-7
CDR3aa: CSAGDYSEQYF
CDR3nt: TGCAGTGCTGGGGACTATTCAGAGCAGTACTTC

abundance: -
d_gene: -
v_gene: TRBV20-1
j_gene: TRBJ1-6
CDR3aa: CSAHRRDTFNSPLHF
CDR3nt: TGCAGTGCCCATCGAAGGGACACTTTTAATTCACCCCTCCACTTT

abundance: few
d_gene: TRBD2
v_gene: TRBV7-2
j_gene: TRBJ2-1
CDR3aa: CASSPRGSGRHNEQFF
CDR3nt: TGTGCCAGCAGCCCCAGAGGTAGCGGGAGGCACAATGAGCAGTTCTTC

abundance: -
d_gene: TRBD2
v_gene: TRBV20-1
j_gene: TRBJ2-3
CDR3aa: CSTRSGIRTDTQYF
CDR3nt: TGCAGTACGCGTAGCGGGATTCGCACAGATACGCAGTATTTT

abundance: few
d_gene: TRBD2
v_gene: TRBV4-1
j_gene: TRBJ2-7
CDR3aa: CASSPGLGSSYEQYF
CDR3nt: TGCGCCAGCAGCCCGGGACTAGGGAGCTCCTACGAGCAGTACTTC

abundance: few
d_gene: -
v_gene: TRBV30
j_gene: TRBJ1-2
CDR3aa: CAWQGTRDTRYGYTF
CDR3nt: TGTGCCTGGCAGGGAACAAGGGACACTCGCTATGGCTACACCTTC

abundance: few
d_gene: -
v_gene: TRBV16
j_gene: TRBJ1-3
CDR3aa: CASSQSTNTIYF
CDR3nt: TGTGCCAGCAGCCAATCTACCAACACCATATATTTT

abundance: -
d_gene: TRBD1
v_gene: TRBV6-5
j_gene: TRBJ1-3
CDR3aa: CASSYTLTGGGNTIYF
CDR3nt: TGTGCCAGCAGTTACACACTGACAGGGGGCGGAAACACCATATATTTT

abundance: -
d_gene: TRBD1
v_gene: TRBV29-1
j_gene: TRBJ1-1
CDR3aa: CSAGTGGGTEAFF
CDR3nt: TGCAGCGCCGGGACAGGGGGCGGCACTGAAGCTTTCTTT

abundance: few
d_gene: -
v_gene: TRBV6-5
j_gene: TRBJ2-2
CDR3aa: CASSYSRPGGTGELFF
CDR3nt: TGTGCCAGCAGTTACTCGCGGCCGGGTGGCACCGGGGAGCTGTTTTTT

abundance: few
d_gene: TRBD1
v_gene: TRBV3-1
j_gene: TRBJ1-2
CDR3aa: CASSRQGGGYTF
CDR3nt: TGTGCCAGCAGCCGACAGGGGGGAGGCTACACCTTC

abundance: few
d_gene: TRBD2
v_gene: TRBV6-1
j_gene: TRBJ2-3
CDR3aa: CASSRLAGGISTDTQYF
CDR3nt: TGTGCCAGCAGTAGACTAGCGGGAGGGATTAGCACAGATACGCAGTATTTT

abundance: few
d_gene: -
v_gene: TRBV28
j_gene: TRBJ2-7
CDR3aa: CASSPPWSSYEQYF
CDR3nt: TGTGCCAGCAGTCCTCCGTGGAGCTCCTACGAGCAGTACTTC

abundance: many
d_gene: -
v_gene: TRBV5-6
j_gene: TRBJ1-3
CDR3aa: CASSFPGTGNTIYF
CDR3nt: TGTGCCAGCAGCTTTCCGGGTACTGGAAACACCATATATTTT

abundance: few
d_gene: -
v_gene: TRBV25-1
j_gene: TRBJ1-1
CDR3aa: CASSESPGRGKIEAFF
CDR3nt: TGTGCCAGCAGTGAATCTCCTGGAAGGGGGAAGATCGAAGCTTTCTTT

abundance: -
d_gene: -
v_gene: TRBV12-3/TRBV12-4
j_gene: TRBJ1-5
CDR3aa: CASTPGQNQPQHF
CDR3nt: TGTGCCAGCACCCCTGGACAGAATCAGCCCCAGCATTTT

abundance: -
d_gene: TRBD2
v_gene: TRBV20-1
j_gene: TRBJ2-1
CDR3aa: CSARDLTSGGNNEQFF
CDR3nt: TGCAGTGCTAGAGATCTCACTAGCGGGGGAAACAATGAGCAGTTCTTC

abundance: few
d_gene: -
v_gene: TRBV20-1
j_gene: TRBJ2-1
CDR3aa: CSARGGNYEQFF
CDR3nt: TGCAGTGCTAGAGGAGGTAACTATGAGCAGTTCTTC

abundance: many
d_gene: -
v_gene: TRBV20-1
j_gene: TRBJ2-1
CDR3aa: CSARAGASFSSYNEQFF
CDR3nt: TGCAGTGCTAGAGCGGGAGCGAGCTTTAGCTCCTACAATGAGCAGTTCTTC

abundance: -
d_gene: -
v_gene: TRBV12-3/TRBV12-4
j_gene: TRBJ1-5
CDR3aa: CASTLGDFNQPQHF
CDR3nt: TGTGCCAGCACCCTGGGGGATTTCAATCAGCCCCAGCATTTT

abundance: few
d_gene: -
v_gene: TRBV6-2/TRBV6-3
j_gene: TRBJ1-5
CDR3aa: CASSQRQNQPQHF
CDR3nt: TGTGCCAGCAGTCAAAGACAGAATCAGCCCCAGCATTTT

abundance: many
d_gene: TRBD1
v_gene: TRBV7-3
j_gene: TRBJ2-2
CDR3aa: CASSGTANTGELFF
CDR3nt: TGTGCCAGCAGCGGGACAGCGAACACCGGGGAGCTGTTTTTT